The 17 T cell receptor beta chains in this list originate from one sample, sequenced in a study of blood T cell repertoires in COVID-19 (dated by TCRdb to 2018 to 2020). The library came from the immunoSEQ multiplex PCR assay. This immuneACCESS table, as held by TCRdb, lists in-frame sequences with V and J called but not all clones. Of the missing ones, under half trace to an unresolved V gene in checked studies; the others have no known cause. In all, the sample holds about 400,000 clones, and just under 90% of those were seen once. The ten largest clones represent 1.5% to 2% of the sample. The sequenced sample was PBMCs or T cells enriched from blood (not recorded which). The source is a woman aged 25 to 45 who had recovered from COVID-19.

The CDR3 region is CASSPGPKGYGYTF. DNA of the CDR3: TGTGCCAGCAGCCCAGGTCCCAAAGGCTATGGCTACACCTTC. The rearrangement joins TRBV6-5 to TRBJ1-2; D call uncertain. The CDR3 sequence is 14 residues long. The ends were cut back, 6 bases at V and 4 bases at J, with 15 bases in the middle. Germline V gene data show CDR1 as MNHEY and CDR2 as SVGAGI.

Note on this clone: This sample also contains other DNA sequences that code for the same CDR3. The V gene is TRBV4-1, the J gene TRBJ1-2, with TRBD1 matching 7 bases. Germline-derived CDR1 and CDR2 are MGHRA and YSYEKL. The CDR3 contains 15 residues. J gave up 3 bases and V 3 bases, and 7 bases lay outside the gene matches. The CDR3 loop reads CASSHSQGLDYGYTF. The CDR3 DNA sequence: TGCGCCAGCAGCCATTCACAGGGGCTCGACTATGGCTACACCTTC.

The chain couples TRBV5-4 to TRBJ1-3; D perhaps matches TRBD1 (5 bases). V was clipped by 4 bases and J by 4 bases, with 18 bases between them. In germline, CDR1 is SGHNT, CDR2 YYREEE (reference sequence). This CDR3 has 16 residues. CDR3 residues: CASSPQAGSEGNTIYF. The CDR3, as DNA: TGTGCCAGCAGCCCACAGGCGGGATCAGAAGGAAACACCATATATTTT. The full variable domain, in which reference TRBV5-4 and TRBJ1-3 provide the parts outside the CDR3, is ETGVTQSPTHLIKTRGQQVTLRCSSQSGHNTVSWYQQALGQGPQFIFQYYREEENGRGNFPPRFSGLQFPNYSSELNVNALELDDSALYLCASSPQAGSEGNTIYFGEGSWLTVV.

In this sample, this clone turned up a few times. This sequence joins TRBV7-6 and TRBJ2-7; 7 bases map to TRBD1. CDR1 is SGHVS and CDR2 is FNYEAQ in the germline V gene. CDR3 length equals 14 residues. With V trimmed by 2 bases and J by 5 bases, 6 bases remained unmatched. The CDR3 nucleotides read TGTGCCAGCAGCTTAATAGTAGGGGGCGACGAGCAGTACTTC. The encoded protein is CASSLIVGGDEQYF.

The rearrangement links TRBV29-1 to TRBJ2-1; D gene ambiguous. The CDR3 covers 12 residues. The germline CDR1 and CDR2 sequences are SQVTM and ANQGSEA. V was shortened by 7 bases and J by 10 bases, with 17 bases between the two germline ends. The CDR3 loop is CSAMGIGREQFF. CDR3 nucleotides: TGCAGCGCCATGGGTATCGGCAGGGAGCAGTTCTTC.

This chain connects TRBV28 to TRBJ1-6; D ambiguous. The germline V gene encodes CDR1 MDHEN and CDR2 SYDVKM. V shed 6 bases and J shed 9 bases, with 21 bases lying between them. The CDR3 extends over 16 amino acids. The DNA of the CDR3 is TGTGCCAGCAGACCTTTCCTCCGAGGGCAAGGTTCACCCCTCCACTTT. Translating it yields CASRPFLRGQGSPLHF. The full variable domain, in which reference TRBV28 and TRBJ1-6 provide the parts outside the CDR3, is DVKVTQSSRYLVKRTGEKVFLECVQDMDHENMFWYRQDPGLGLRLIYFSYDVKMKEKGDIPEGYSVSREKKERFSLILESASTNQTSMYLCASRPFLRGQGSPLHFGNGTRLTVT.

Note on this clone: The identical CDR3 is also encoded by other nucleotide sequences in the sample. The chain couples TRBV7-3 to TRBJ1-1, with D perhaps TRBD1 (5 bases). Germline-derived CDR1 and CDR2 are SGHTA and FQGTGA. This CDR3 has 13 residues. With 6 bases removed from V and 1 base from J, the gap between germline ends came to 9 bases. The CDR3 sequence is CASSSTGNTEAFF. CDR3 DNA: TGTGCCAGCAGTTCAACAGGGAACACTGAAGCTTTCTTT.

This chain uses TRBV27 with TRBJ2-1; D is possibly TRBD2 (6 bases). Trimming removed 0 bases at V and 1 base at J, with 13 bases between. This CDR3 is 17 amino acids long. Germline V gives CDR1 MNHEY, CDR2 SMNVEV (reference sequence). The CDR3 is CASSLSKGRTSYNEQFF. The CDR3 DNA sequence: TGTGCCAGCAGTTTATCGAAGGGGAGGACGTCCTACAATGAGCAGTTCTTC.

The chain combines TRBV11-2 with TRBJ2-2; D is undetermined. With 2 bases removed from V and 1 base from J, the gap between germline ends came to 8 bases. This CDR3 spans 15 amino acids. CDR1 SGHAT and CDR2 FQNNGV come from the germline V gene. The CDR3 spells CASSLKSRNTGELFF. CDR3 coding DNA: TGTGCCAGCAGCTTAAAGAGTCGGAACACCGGGGAGCTGTTTTTT.

The table lists this clone with a count of one. The rearrangement joins TRBV5-4 to TRBJ2-7; D is perhaps TRBD2 (6 bases). Germline CDR1 SGHNT, CDR2 YYREEE (reference sequence). V gave up 4 bases and J gave up 7 bases, with 9 bases separating them. The CDR3 spans 11 residues. In nucleotides, the CDR3 is TGTGCCAGCAGCGGGGGAGGTGAGCAGTACTTC. It specifies CASSGGGEQYF.

The CDR3 sequence is CASSGGDTQYF. The CDR3 nucleotides are TGTGCCAGCTCCGGGGGGGATACGCAGTATTTT. The chain carries TRBV18 and TRBJ2-3; 7 bases map to TRBD2. Per the germline V gene, CDR1 is KGHSH and CDR2 is LQKENI. The V gene end was trimmed by 6 bases and the J gene end by 6 bases; junction bases not matched to a gene: 0. The CDR3 runs 11 residues.

V gene TRBV6-1 combines with J gene TRBJ1-5; TRBD1 matches at 10 bases. V lost 1 base and J lost 6; bases outside the gene matches: 12. Germline CDR1 is MNHNS and CDR2 is SASEGT. This CDR3 is built from 18 residues. CDR3 amino acids: CASSEGGMGQGIFQPQHF. DNA of the CDR3: TGTGCCAGCAGTGAAGGAGGGATGGGACAGGGGATTTTTCAGCCCCAGCATTTT.

The rearrangement uses TRBV6-6 and TRBJ1-1; tentatively, D is TRBD1 (5 bases). The V end was cut by 8 bases, the J end by 5 bases, with 18 bases between. Germline loops: CDR1 MNHNY, CDR2 SVGAGI (reference sequence). The CDR3 is made up of 14 amino acids. The CDR3 here is CASGGRGGDTEAFF. In DNA form, the CDR3 reads TGTGCCAGCGGAGGTCGGGGAGGGGATACTGAAGCTTTCTTT.

The chain carries TRBV7-9 and TRBJ2-7; 9 nucleotides agree with TRBD1. Trimming cost V 7 bases and J 3 bases; bases outside gene matches: 7. Germline lookup yields CDR1 SEHNR and CDR2 FQNEAQ (reference sequence). The CDR3 extends over 14 amino acids. CDR3 region: CASNPGTGFYEQYF. The CDR3, as DNA: TGTGCCAGCAACCCCGGGACAGGGTTCTACGAGCAGTACTTC.

This clone has a single count. The chain uses TRBV7-8 and TRBJ1-1; no clear D. CDR3 length: 14 residues. V was trimmed by 5 bases and J by 5 bases, leaving 15 bases between them. Germline lookup yields CDR1 SGHVS and CDR2 FQNEAQ. The CDR3 DNA reads TGTGCCAGCAGCCCTAGGGCCGGGGTTACTGAAGCTTTCTTT. It translates to CASSPRAGVTEAFF.

The CDR3 bases are TGTGCCAGCAGCTTATTTGACTCTTGGCAGACCACAGATACGCAGTATTTT. Amino acid sequence: CASSLFDSWQTTDTQYF. V usage is TRBV7-9 and J usage is TRBJ2-3, with no clear D. The CDR3 length is 17 residues. The germline V gene encodes CDR1 SEHNR and CDR2 FQNEAQ (reference sequence). The V gene lost 2 bases and the J gene lost 2 bases, with 17 bases spanning the gap.

J is TRBJ2-4 and V is TRBV4-2, with D tentatively TRBD1 (8 bases). V lost 0 bases and J 1 base, leaving 19 bases between the germline ends. The CDR3 consists of 19 residues. The germline V gene has CDR1 LGHNA and CDR2 YNFKEQ. The CDR3 DNA reads TGTGCCAGCAGCCAAGAGAAAAGAGCGGGACAGGCGGCCAAAAACATTCAGTACTTC. This codes for CASSQEKRAGQAAKNIQYF.